The 13 T cell receptor beta chains below all came from one sample that was sequenced in a study of T cell responses to AZD1222 COVID-19 vaccine (dated by TCRdb to 2020 to 2022). The method was the immunoSEQ multiplex PCR assay. The immuneACCESS repertoire file appears here via TCRdb, limited to in-frame rearrangements. These files lack a portion of the clones; in checked studies, under half of the deficit traces to unresolved V genes, and the cause of the others is not known. A total of about 170,000 clones appear in this sample, around 90% of them only once. The leading ten clones occupy 0.85% to 1.1% of the sample. The time point label on this specimen signifies: about 28 days (+/-7) after the second vaccine dose. The material was peripheral blood, obtained 28 days after the second AZD1222 dose. Receptors were obtained from an adult who received the AZD1222 COVID-19 vaccine.

The V and J genes are TRBV5-3 and TRBJ1-5, with 7 positions matching TRBD1. TRBV5-3 is assigned to the ORF class and has an uncertain function. This CDR3 region has 18 residues. V was pared by 5 bases and J by 1 base, with 15 bases of the junction left unmatched. In DNA form, the CDR3 reads TGTGCCAGAAGTTTAGCTGGAGACAGGGAAGGGAGCAATCAGCCCCAGCATTTT. Protein: CARSLAGDREGSNQPQHF.

The chain recombines TRBV10-3 with TRBJ2-7; 9 bases agree with TRBD1. The CDR3 loop spans 15 amino acids. The V gene's germline CDR1 is ENHRY and CDR2 SYGVKD. With V trimmed by 6 bases and J by 2 bases, 8 bases remained unmatched. CDR3 nucleotides: TGTGCCATCAGGGATTCCGGGACAGGGACCTACGAGCAGTACTTC. This codes for CAIRDSGTGTYEQYF.

The genes are TRBV28 and TRBJ1-2; D unresolved. Germline CDR1 is MDHEN and CDR2 is SYDVKM. The CDR3 totals 12 residues. V was trimmed by 8 bases and J by 3 bases, leaving 10 bases between them. The CDR3 region has the DNA TGTGCCAGCTGGTCACAGCACTATGGCTACACCTTC. It translates to CASWSQHYGYTF.

V usage is TRBV4-3 and J usage is TRBJ1-4; no firm D call. CDR1 is LGHNA and CDR2 is YSLEER in the germline V gene. The CDR3 runs 14 residues. Trimming shortened V by 2 bases and J by 1 base, and 5 bases separated the two germline ends. The CDR3 here is CASSQRRTNEKLFF. CDR3 in DNA: TGCGCCAGCAGCCAACGCCGAACTAATGAAAAACTGTTTTTT.

This clone appeared a few times. In DNA, the CDR3 is TGTGCCAGCAGCAATCGGGGGGAAGCTTTCTTT. It codes for CASSNRGEAFF. The gene calls are TRBV3-1 (or the pseudogene TRBV3-2) and TRBJ1-1; D might be TRBD1 (5 bases). V was trimmed by 5 bases and J by 8 bases, leaving 9 bases between them. Germline CDR1 is LGHDT and CDR2 is YNNKEL (reference sequence). CDR3 size: 11 residues.

This clone was detected only a few times. The chain joins TRBV15 to TRBJ2-1; 7 bases are a match to TRBD1. Germline V gene lookup returns CDR1 LNHNV and CDR2 YYDKDF (reference sequence). V lost 4 bases and J lost 6; bases outside the gene matches: 0. The CDR3 contains 12 residues. In DNA, the CDR3 is TGTGCCACCAGCACAGGGGGCAATGAGCAGTTCTTC. Its translation: CATSTGGNEQFF.

On this clone itself: In the same sample, other DNA sequences code for this CDR3. This chain links TRBV4-1 with TRBJ1-1; D is unresolved. CDR1 is MGHRA, CDR2 YSYEKL, per germline. The length of the CDR3 is 14 residues. V dropped 0 bases and J dropped 3 bases, with 8 bases sitting between them. CDR3 protein: CASSQDPGDTEAFF. CDR3 DNA sequence: TGCGCCAGCAGCCAAGATCCCGGGGACACTGAAGCTTTCTTT.

This clone has just a few counts. V is TRBV4-1 and J is TRBJ1-3; D ambiguous. Germline V gene data show CDR1 as MGHRA and CDR2 as YSYEKL. This CDR3 comprises 15 residues. The V and J ends lost 0 bases and 1 base respectively, with 7 bases between them. CDR3 sequence reads: CASSQDRKSGNTIYF. CDR3 nucleotides: TGCGCCAGCAGCCAAGATAGAAAATCTGGAAACACCATATATTTT.

This chain links TRBV6-5 with TRBJ2-7; 11 positions match TRBD1. Germline CDR1 is MNHEY and CDR2 is SVGAGI. The ends lost 8 bases at V and 3 bases at J; junction bases unmatched: 6. CDR3 length: 14 amino acids. The CDR3 loop is CASSRTGGIYEQYF. The CDR3 DNA sequence: TGTGCCAGCTCGCGGACAGGGGGCATCTACGAGCAGTACTTC.

The gene calls are TRBV5-1 and TRBJ2-7; tentative D call: TRBD1 (7 bases). Germline lookup yields CDR1 SGHRS and CDR2 YFSETQ. Trimming pared 3 bases from V and 7 bases from J, leaving 17 bases between. The length of the CDR3 is 14 residues. CDR3 DNA: TGCGCCAGCAGCTCAGGGGGGCAGGGTAGAGAGCAGTACTTC. Translation: CASSSGGQGREQYF.

This clone came up once. The chain has TRBV15 and TRBJ2-1, with 7 bases fitting TRBD1. J gave up 7 bases and V 3 bases, and 15 bases lay outside the gene matches. CDR3 length: 17 residues. Germline loops: CDR1 LNHNV, CDR2 YYDKDF (reference sequence). In DNA, the CDR3 is TGTGCCACCAGCAGCCTTTCCGGGACAGTGGCATGGAATGAGCAGTTCTTC. It translates to CATSSLSGTVAWNEQFF.

The rearrangement uses TRBV19 and TRBJ1-5; 8 nucleotides match TRBD1. The CDR3 loop spans 14 amino acids. CDR1 LNHDA and CDR2 SQIVND come from the germline V gene (reference sequence). V shed 7 bases, J shed 6 bases, and the junction held 8 bases outside the gene matches. This CDR3 is CASMLQGASQPQHF. For the CDR3, the DNA is TGTGCCAGTATGTTGCAGGGGGCTAGTCAGCCCCAGCATTTT.

Only one count was recorded for this clone. The chain uses TRBV6-5 and TRBJ1-6; D is uncertain. This CDR3 contains 12 residues. V was cut by 6 bases and J by 10 bases, with 10 bases left in between. The germline V gene has CDR1 MNHEY and CDR2 SVGAGI. The CDR3 sequence: CASSPGQSPLHF. CDR3 coding DNA: TGTGCCAGCAGCCCCGGCCAATCACCCCTCCACTTT.